This T cell receptor (beta chain) was sequenced during a study of T cell responses to AZD1222 COVID-19 vaccine. Libraries were prepared by immunoSEQ multiplex PCR; TCRdb keeps only in-frame clonotypes and omits some of them. The table records 150,000 to 250,000 clones, around 93% of them present only once. The CDR3 is 13 residues long. V shed 5 bases and J shed 1 base, with 11 bases lying between them. Germline lookup yields CDR1 SQVTM and CDR2 ANQGSEA. The clonotype comes from an adult who received the AZD1222 COVID-19 vaccine. V usage is TRBV29-1 and J usage is TRBJ1-2; no clear D. This sample comprised peripheral blood, obtained 28 days after the second AZD1222 dose. The CDR3 sequence is CSVNTDINYGYTF. In DNA, the CDR3 is TGCAGCGTTAACACAGATATTAACTATGGCTACACCTTC.